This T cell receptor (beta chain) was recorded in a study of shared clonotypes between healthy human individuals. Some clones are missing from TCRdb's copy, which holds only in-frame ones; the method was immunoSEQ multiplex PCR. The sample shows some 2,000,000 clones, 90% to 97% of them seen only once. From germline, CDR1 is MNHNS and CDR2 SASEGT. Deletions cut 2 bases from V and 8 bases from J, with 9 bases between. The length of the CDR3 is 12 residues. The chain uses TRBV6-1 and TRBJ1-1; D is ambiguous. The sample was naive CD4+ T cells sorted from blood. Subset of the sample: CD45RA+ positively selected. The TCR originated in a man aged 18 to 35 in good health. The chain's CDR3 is CASSEHLREAFF. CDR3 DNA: TGTGCCAGCAGTGAACATCTCCGGGAAGCTTTCTTT.